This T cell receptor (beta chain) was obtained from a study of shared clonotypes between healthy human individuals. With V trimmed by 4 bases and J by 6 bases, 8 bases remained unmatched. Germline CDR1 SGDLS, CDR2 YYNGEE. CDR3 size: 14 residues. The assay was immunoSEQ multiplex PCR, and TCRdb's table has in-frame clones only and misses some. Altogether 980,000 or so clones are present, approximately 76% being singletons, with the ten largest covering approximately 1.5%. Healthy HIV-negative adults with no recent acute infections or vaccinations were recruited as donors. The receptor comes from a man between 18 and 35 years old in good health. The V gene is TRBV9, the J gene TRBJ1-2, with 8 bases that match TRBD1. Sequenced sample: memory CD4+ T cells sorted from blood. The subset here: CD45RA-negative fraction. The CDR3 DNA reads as TGTGCCAGCAGCCCTCGGACAGGGACCCATGGCTACACCTTC. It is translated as CASSPRTGTHGYTF.